This T cell receptor beta chain was obtained from a study of blood T cell repertoires in COVID-19. Study in general: Collection of acute and convalescent COVID-19 samples took place in the United States, Italy and Spain.

Per the germline V gene, CDR1 is MNHNS and CDR2 is SASEGT. Unmatched junction bases numbered 4, after V lost 2 bases and J lost 6 bases. There are 15 residues in the CDR3. Profiling relied on immunoSEQ multiplex PCR, and the TCRdb table lists in-frame clones only, not all of them. This sample has about 120,000 clones, with about nine tenths found just once. The V and J genes are TRBV6-1 and TRBJ1-5; 10 bases map to TRBD1. The TCR was taken from a man between 40 and 49 years old with acute or convalescent COVID-19. Sequenced input: peripheral blood. DNA of the CDR3: TGTGCCAGCAGTGAACCCGGACAGGGGGGTCAGCCCCAGCATTTT. Protein sequence: CASSEPGQGGQPQHF.